Listed below are T cell receptor beta chains from one sample, sequenced in a study of spatial heterogeneity in lung cancer. TCRdb passed the 5' RACE reads through MiXCR, listing each CDR3 protein once. Of around 120,000 distinct CDR3 sequences detected, less than 15% appear once; the ten largest clones hold 15% to 20%. Sequencing used PBMCs, obtained at follow-up. All receptors come from a male donor with early-stage non-small cell lung cancer. Each CDR3 is given with its conserved first and last residue. D genes are given only for firm matches. Clone size is not always given. Where it is, it says once, few, many or a class for expanded clones.

clone size	J gene	V gene	D gene	CDR3 protein	CDR3 DNA
many	TRBJ2-1	TRBV20-1	.	CSARDSLDEQFF	TGCAGTGCTAGAGATTCGCTAGATGAGCAGTTCTTC
many	TRBJ2-5	TRBV4-3	.	CASSLNRQGRETQYF	TGCGCCAGCAGCTTAAACCGCCAGGGTAGGGAGACCCAGTACTTC
.	TRBJ1-3	TRBV3-1	TRBD1	CASSQDLGQGAGGNTIYF	TGTGCCAGCAGCCAAGATCTCGGCCAGGGGGCGGGAGGAAACACCATATATTTT
few	TRBJ2-1	TRBV7-8	TRBD2	CASSARTSGAANEQFF	TGTGCCAGCAGCGCTCGGACTAGCGGGGCCGCAAATGAGCAGTTCTTC
few	TRBJ2-3	TRBV20-1	.	CSARGGGTDTQYF	TGCAGTGCTAGAGGCGGGGGCACAGATACGCAGTATTTT
.	TRBJ2-7	TRBV19	TRBD2	CASSMALSSGRTYEQYF	TGTGCCAGTAGTATGGCCCTTTCTAGCGGGAGAACCTACGAGCAGTACTTC
few	TRBJ2-5	TRBV11-2	TRBD2	CASSLRARTRETQYF	TGTGCCAGCAGCTTAAGGGCTCGGACTAGGGAGACCCAGTACTTC
.	TRBJ2-7	TRBV27	.	CASGGTMFQYF	TGTGCCAGCGGGGGTACTATGTTCCAGTACTTC
.	TRBJ1-5	TRBV6-5	TRBD1	CASRLVQGGQPQHF	TGTGCCAGCAGGCTCGTCCAGGGGGGTCAGCCCCAGCATTTT
many	TRBJ2-3	TRBV29-1	TRBD1	CSVEGQGATDTQYF	TGCAGCGTTGAAGGACAGGGGGCTACAGATACGCAGTATTTT
few	TRBJ2-5	TRBV5-1	TRBD1	CASRPDRGRQETQYF	TGCGCCAGCAGACCGGACAGGGGGCGTCAAGAGACCCAGTACTTC
many	TRBJ2-3	TRBV30	.	CAWSGVGAGPTDTQYF	TGTGCCTGGAGTGGTGTAGGGGCGGGGCCCACAGATACGCAGTATTTT
.	TRBJ2-1	TRBV6-2/TRBV6-3	TRBD1	CASSLRQGYNEQFF	TGTGCCAGCAGTCTCCGACAGGGCTACAATGAGCAGTTCTTC
.	TRBJ2-3	TRBV6-2/TRBV6-3	.	CASRPHHREYTDTQYF	TGTGCCAGCAGACCCCACCACAGGGAGTACACAGATACGCAGTATTTT
many	TRBJ1-2	TRBV29-1	.	CSARGGTYGYTF	TGCAGCGCCCGTGGGGGCACCTATGGCTACACCTTC
.	TRBJ2-2	TRBV6-5	TRBD2	CASSRTSGVGAGELFF	TGTGCCAGCAGCCGAACTAGCGGGGTGGGAGCCGGGGAGCTGTTTTTT
few	TRBJ1-1	TRBV10-3	.	CAISDQNTEAFF	TGTGCCATCAGTGACCAGAACACTGAAGCTTTCTTT
few	TRBJ1-1	TRBV10-1	.	CASSASGAPRDTEAFF	TGCGCCAGCAGTGCCTCGGGGGCGCCAAGGGACACTGAAGCTTTCTTT
many	TRBJ2-7	TRBV7-9	.	CASSSVHEQYF	TGTGCCAGCAGCTCCGTCCACGAGCAGTACTTC
.	TRBJ2-5	TRBV28	.	CASSLNRVETQYF	TGTGCCAGCAGTTTAAACAGGGTTGAGACCCAGTACTTC
few	TRBJ2-5	TRBV25-1	TRBD1	CASSTGDGETQYF	TGTGCCAGCAGTACAGGGGATGGAGAGACCCAGTACTTC
.	TRBJ2-5	TRBV12-3/TRBV12-4	TRBD1	CASSLSDRRTETQYF	TGTGCCAGCAGTTTATCGGACAGGAGGACAGAGACCCAGTACTTC
.	TRBJ2-2	TRBV10-1	.	CASSEEVRGELFF	TGCGCCAGCAGTGAAGAGGTTAGGGGGGAGCTGTTTTTT
many	TRBJ1-2	TRBV28	.	CASSLGQNYGYTF	TGTGCCAGCAGTTTAGGACAGAACTATGGCTACACCTTC
many	TRBJ2-7	TRBV12-3/TRBV12-4	.	CASSRTDSYEQYF	TGTGCCAGCAGCCGTACAGATTCCTACGAGCAGTACTTC
.	TRBJ2-1	TRBV7-6	.	CASSAGGTVYNEQFF	TGTGCCAGCAGCGCCGGCGGGACAGTATACAATGAGCAGTTCTTC
many	TRBJ2-5	TRBV6-6	.	CASSYSVGFGALEETQYF	TGTGCCAGCAGTTACTCCGTAGGGTTTGGGGCTTTAGAAGAGACCCAGTACTTC
many	TRBJ2-5	TRBV9	.	CASSVDRDSPQETQYF	TGTGCCAGCAGCGTAGACAGGGACTCCCCTCAAGAGACCCAGTACTTC
few	TRBJ1-1	TRBV3-1	.	CASSLGGGYTEAFF	TGTGCCAGCAGCCTAGGAGGGGGTTACACTGAAGCTTTCTTT
many	TRBJ1-2	TRBV21-1	.	CASSRPRARRDGYTF	TGTGCCAGCAGCAGGCCGAGGGCCCGGAGGGATGGCTACACCTTC
.	TRBJ1-2	TRBV7-2	TRBD1	CASSLLRGQGGYTF	TGTGCCAGCAGCCTCCTCAGGGGGCAGGGGGGCTACACCTTC
.	TRBJ2-5	TRBV7-3	.	CASSLGPYETQYF	TGTGCCAGCAGCCTGGGCCCCTATGAGACCCAGTACTTC
.	TRBJ2-1	TRBV18	.	CASSPADNEQFF	TGTGCCAGCTCACCCGCCGACAATGAGCAGTTCTTC
.	TRBJ2-3	TRBV5-1	TRBD1	CASSLGEGAYTDTQYF	TGCGCCAGCAGCTTAGGAGAGGGGGCTTACACAGATACGCAGTATTTT
.	TRBJ2-7	TRBV5-1	.	CASSIKLHEQYF	TGCGCCAGCAGCATCAAACTCCACGAGCAGTACTTC
few	TRBJ2-2	TRBV27	.	CASSPRLLATNTGELFF	TGTGCCAGCAGTCCCAGGTTGCTAGCGACGAACACCGGGGAGCTGTTTTTT
few	TRBJ2-3	TRBV6-1	.	CASSDLAYLTDTQYF	TGTGCCAGCAGTGACCTAGCATACTTGACAGATACGCAGTATTTT
few	TRBJ1-5	TRBV7-2	.	CASSLGVSQPQHF	TGTGCCAGCAGCTTGGGTGTGAGTCAGCCCCAGCATTTT
few	TRBJ2-4	TRBV9	TRBD1	CASSPQGQGANIQYF	TGTGCCAGCAGCCCACAGGGGCAGGGGGCAAACATTCAGTACTTC
many	TRBJ2-5	TRBV20-1	.	CSANIRGLGETQYF	TGCAGCGCTAACATACGGGGTCTTGGAGAGACCCAGTACTTC
many	TRBJ2-6	TRBV14	TRBD1	CASSQDGQGRYGANVLTF	TGTGCCAGCAGCCAAGATGGACAGGGGAGATATGGGGCCAACGTCCTGACTTTC
few	TRBJ2-3	TRBV20-1	.	CSATGGPTDTQYF	TGCAGTGCTACCGGGGGGCCTACAGATACGCAGTATTTT
once	TRBJ1-1	TRBV4-2	TRBD1	CASRVTGGATEAFF	TGTGCCAGCAGGGTCACAGGGGGGGCCACTGAAGCTTTCTTT
few	TRBJ2-7	TRBV20-1	.	CSARTPNSYEQYF	TGCAGTGCCAGAACACCGAACTCCTACGAGCAGTACTTC
many	TRBJ1-6	TRBV6-5	.	CASSRPGDNSPLHF	TGTGCCAGCAGTCGCCCAGGGGATAATTCACCCCTCCACTTT
once	TRBJ2-2	TRBV19	.	CAGSADLAVGELFF	TGTGCCGGTAGTGCAGACTTAGCGGTCGGGGAGCTGTTTTTT
few	TRBJ1-3	TRBV30	TRBD1	CAYGQGIFSGNTIYF	TGTGCCTATGGACAGGGGATCTTCTCTGGAAACACCATATATTTT
.	TRBJ1-2	TRBV4-1	.	CASSLQGEADGYTF	TGCGCCAGCAGCCTTCAAGGGGAGGCCGATGGCTACACCTTC
.	TRBJ1-6	TRBV6-6	.	CASIQNNSPLHF	TGTGCCAGCATACAGAATAATTCACCCCTCCACTTT
many	TRBJ1-5	TRBV4-1	TRBD1	CASSQGGTAYHQPQHF	TGCGCCAGCAGCCAAGGAGGGACAGCCTACCATCAGCCCCAGCATTTT
.	TRBJ2-3	TRBV6-2/TRBV6-3	.	CASSYAGTNTQYF	TGTGCCAGCAGTTACGCCGGGACAAATACGCAGTATTTT